This TCR beta chain was sequenced in a study of T-cell reconstitution after alpha-beta-depleted transplantation in children. Unique molecular identifiers tagged the TCRbeta library. TCRdb reanalysed the PCR reads using MiXCR and keeps one entry per CDR3 protein. The sample contains fewer than 550,000 distinct CDR3 sequences, approximately 10% of which appear only once. V gave up 0 bases and J gave up 9 bases, with 15 bases separating them. The germline gives CDR1 ENHRY, CDR2 SYGVKD. This CDR3 region has 15 residues. This specimen was PBMCs, mostly from graft donor cells, taken 180 days after TCRalphabeta/CD19-depleted stem cell transplant. The receptor comes from a female patient between 2 and 15 years old who had a stem cell transplant for aplastic anemia, so the T cells may come from the graft donor. The chain recombines TRBV10-3 with TRBJ2-1, with unresolved D. As DNA, the CDR3 is TGTGCCATCAGTGAGTCGAAGGTACTATCATTTGAGCAGTTCTTC. Translated: CAISESKVLSFEQFF.